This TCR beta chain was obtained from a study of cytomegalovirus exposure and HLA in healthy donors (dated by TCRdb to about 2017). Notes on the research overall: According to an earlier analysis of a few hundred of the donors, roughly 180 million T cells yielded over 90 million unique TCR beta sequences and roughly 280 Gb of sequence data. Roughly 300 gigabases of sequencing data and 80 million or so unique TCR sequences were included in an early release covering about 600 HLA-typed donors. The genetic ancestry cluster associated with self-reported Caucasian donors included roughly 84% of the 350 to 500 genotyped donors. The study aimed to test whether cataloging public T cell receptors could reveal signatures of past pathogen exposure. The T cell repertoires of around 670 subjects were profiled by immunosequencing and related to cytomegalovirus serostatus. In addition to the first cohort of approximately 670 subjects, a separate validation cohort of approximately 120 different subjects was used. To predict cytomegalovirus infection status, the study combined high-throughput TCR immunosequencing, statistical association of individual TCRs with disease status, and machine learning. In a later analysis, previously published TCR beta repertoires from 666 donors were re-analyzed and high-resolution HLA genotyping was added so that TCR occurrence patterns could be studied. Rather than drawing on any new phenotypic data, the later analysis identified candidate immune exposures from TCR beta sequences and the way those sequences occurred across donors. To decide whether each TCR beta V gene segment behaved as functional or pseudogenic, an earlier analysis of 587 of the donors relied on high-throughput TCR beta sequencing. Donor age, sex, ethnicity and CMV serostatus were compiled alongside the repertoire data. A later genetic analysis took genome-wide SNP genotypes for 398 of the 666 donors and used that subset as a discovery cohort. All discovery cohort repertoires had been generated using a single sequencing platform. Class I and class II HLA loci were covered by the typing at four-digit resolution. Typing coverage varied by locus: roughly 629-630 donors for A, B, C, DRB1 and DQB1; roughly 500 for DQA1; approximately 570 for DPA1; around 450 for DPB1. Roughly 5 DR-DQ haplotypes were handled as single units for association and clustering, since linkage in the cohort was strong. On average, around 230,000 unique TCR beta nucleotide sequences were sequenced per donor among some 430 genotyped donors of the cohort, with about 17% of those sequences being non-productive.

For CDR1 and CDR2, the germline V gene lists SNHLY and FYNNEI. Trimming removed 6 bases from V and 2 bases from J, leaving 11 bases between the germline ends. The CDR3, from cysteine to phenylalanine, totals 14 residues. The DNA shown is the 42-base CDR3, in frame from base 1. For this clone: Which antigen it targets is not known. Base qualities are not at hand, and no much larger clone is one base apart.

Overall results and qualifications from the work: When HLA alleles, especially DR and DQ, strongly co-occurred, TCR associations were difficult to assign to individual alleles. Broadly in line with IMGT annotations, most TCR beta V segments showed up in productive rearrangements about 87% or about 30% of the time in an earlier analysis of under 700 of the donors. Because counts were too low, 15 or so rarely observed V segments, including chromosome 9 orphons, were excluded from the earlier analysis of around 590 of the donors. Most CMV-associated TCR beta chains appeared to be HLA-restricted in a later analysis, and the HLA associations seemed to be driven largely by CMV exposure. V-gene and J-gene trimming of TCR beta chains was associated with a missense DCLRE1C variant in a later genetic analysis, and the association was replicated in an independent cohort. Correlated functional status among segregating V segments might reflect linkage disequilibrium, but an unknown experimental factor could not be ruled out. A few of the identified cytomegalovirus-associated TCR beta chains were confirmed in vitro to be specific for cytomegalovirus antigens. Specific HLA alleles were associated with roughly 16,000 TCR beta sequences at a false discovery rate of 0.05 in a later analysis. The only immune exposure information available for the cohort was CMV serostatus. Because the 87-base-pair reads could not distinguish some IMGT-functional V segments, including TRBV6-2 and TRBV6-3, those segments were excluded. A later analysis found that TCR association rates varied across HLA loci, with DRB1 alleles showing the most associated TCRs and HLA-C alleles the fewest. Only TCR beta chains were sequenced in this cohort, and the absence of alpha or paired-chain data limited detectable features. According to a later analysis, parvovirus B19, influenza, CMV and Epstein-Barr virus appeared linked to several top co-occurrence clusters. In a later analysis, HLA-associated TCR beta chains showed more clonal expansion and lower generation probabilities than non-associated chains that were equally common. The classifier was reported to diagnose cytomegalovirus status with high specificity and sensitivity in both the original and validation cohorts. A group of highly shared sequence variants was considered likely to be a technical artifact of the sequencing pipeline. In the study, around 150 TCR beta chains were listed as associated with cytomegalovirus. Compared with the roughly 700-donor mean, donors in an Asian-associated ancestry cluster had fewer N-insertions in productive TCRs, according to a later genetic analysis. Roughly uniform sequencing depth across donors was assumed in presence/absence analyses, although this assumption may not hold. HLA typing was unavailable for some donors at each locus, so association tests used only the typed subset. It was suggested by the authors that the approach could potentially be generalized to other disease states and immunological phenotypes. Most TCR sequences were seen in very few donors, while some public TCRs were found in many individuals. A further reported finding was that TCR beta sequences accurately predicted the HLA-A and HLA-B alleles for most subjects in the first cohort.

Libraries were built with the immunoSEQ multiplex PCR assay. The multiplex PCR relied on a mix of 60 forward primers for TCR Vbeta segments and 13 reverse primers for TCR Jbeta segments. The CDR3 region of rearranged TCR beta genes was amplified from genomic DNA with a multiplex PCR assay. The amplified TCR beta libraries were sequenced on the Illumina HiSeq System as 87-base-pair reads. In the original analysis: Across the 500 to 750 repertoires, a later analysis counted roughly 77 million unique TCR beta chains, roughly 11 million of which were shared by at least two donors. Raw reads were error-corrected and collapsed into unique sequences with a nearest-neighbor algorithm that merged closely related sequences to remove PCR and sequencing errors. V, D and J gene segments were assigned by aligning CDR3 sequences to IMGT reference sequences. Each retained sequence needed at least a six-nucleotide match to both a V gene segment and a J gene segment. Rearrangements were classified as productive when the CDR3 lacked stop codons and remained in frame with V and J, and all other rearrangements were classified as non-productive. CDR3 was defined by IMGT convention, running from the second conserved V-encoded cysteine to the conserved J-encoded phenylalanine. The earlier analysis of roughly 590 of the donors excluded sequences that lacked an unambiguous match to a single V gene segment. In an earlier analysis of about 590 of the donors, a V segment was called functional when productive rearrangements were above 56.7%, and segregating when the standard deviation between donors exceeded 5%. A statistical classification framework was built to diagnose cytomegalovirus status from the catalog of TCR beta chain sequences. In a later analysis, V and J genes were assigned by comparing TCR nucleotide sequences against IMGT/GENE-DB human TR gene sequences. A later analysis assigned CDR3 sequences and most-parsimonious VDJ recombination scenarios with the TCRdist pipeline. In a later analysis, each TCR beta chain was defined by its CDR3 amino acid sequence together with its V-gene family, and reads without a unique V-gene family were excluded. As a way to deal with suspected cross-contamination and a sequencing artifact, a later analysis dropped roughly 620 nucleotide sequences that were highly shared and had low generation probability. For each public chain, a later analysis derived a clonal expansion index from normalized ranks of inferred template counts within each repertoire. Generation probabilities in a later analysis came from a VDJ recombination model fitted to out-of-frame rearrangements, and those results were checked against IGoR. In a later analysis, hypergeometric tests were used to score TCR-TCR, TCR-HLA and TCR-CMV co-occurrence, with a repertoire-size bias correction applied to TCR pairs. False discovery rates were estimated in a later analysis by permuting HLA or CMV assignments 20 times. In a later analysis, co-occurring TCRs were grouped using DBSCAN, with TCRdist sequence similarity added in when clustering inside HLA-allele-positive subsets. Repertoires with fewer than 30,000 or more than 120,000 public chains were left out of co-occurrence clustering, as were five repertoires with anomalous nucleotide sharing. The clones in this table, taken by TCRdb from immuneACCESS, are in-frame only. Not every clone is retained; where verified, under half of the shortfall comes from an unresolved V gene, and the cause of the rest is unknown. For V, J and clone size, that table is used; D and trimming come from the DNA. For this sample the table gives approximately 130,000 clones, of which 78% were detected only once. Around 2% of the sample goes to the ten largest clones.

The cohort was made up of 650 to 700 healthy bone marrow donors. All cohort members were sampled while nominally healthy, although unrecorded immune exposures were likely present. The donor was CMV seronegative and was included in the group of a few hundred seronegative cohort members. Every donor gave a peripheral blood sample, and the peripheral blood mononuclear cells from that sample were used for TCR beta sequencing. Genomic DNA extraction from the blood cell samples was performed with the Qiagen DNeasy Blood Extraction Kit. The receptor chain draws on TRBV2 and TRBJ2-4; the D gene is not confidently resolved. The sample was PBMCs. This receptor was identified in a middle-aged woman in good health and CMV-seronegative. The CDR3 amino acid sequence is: CASRTFVTKNIQYF. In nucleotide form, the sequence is TGTGCCAGCAGGACATTCGTGACCAAAAACATTCAGTACTTC.